This TCR beta chain comes out of a study of OX40 agonist ivuxolimab in advanced cancers. For the study at large: Males comprised 82.7% of the group, whose mean age was approximately 61 years (range roughly 20 to 85).

Whole-study results and caveats: Normalized T-cell clonal expansion was also low in a subset of nonresponders.

The table came from immunoSEQ multiplex PCR; TCRdb's copy has only in-frame clones and leaves some out. This table has tens of thousands of clones, nearly 80% appearing once. The V and J ends lost 5 bases and 4 bases, in that order; junction bases with no gene match: 6. The CDR3 length is 16 residues. Per the germline V gene, CDR1 is SGHTA and CDR2 is FQGTGA. Comment on this clone: Its antigen remains unknown.

This receptor was obtained from an adult with an advanced solid tumor such as melanoma, head and neck, liver or kidney cancer. Material: CD4+ or CD8+ T cells sorted from blood, obtained in a trial of the OX40 agonist ivuxolimab. The chain links TRBV7-3 to TRBJ2-6; the match to TRBD1 covers 9 bases. The CDR3 protein is CASSQRTGAGANVLTF. For the CDR3, the DNA is TGTGCCAGCAGCCAGCGGACAGGGGCCGGGGCCAACGTCCTGACTTTC.